This TCR beta chain originates from a study of T cell responses to AZD1222 COVID-19 vaccine. Findings of the study overall: Spike-specific TCR breadth rose after two AZD1222 doses, and depth rose as well. The donors showed a predominance of white British ancestry and of females, with possible underestimation of clonal diversity. Repertoires were obtained only post-peak T cell response. At 160-218 and 743-854, vaccine-associated CD4 TCRs were dominant, and they spanned spike.

The CDR3 covers 11 residues. V was pared by 7 bases and J by 7 bases, with 8 bases between. The germline gives CDR1 LNHDA, CDR2 SQIVND (reference sequence). This table comes from immunoSEQ multiplex PCR, and its TCRdb copy is limited to in-frame clones, with some not included. The sample has more than 110,000 clones, 80% to 90% seen once. On this clone: Its matching antigen is unknown.

The TCR was taken from an adult in good health. The chain joins TRBV19 to TRBJ2-1; maybe TRBD1 (6 bases). This material consisted of peripheral blood, taken on day 0 of AZD1222 vaccination. CDR3 in amino acids: CASKTGNEQFF. CDR3 in DNA: TGTGCCAGTAAAACAGGGAATGAGCAGTTCTTC.